This entry concerns a single T cell receptor beta chain. The antigen is undetermined. This entry is derived from a study of vaccination effects on CD4 cells after COVID-19. Study details: Post-vaccine specimens arrived a median 72 days past the second dose. The study, taken as a whole, reports: Marked contraction was observed in infection-induced and vaccine-induced clones late after vaccination.

Sequencing followed a ViraFEST assay step that expanded antigen-specific CD4+ T cells with viral peptide pools. Following 10 days of culture, CD4+ T cells were isolated. BNT162b2 vaccine or mRNA-1273 vaccine was given to participants in two doses. Half the medium was replaced with IL-2 medium on days 3 and 7. V lost 0 bases and J lost 2; bases outside the gene matches: 19. From germline, CDR1 is SGHNT and CDR2 YENEEA. The CDR3 contains 22 residues. The table came from immunoSEQ multiplex PCR; TCRdb's copy has only in-frame clones and leaves some out. The sample consists of roughly 30,000 clones, roughly 70% of them appearing once.

Sequenced here: CD4+ T cells from PBMCs cultured with HCoV-NL63 spike peptides, sampled after COVID-19 vaccination. J is TRBJ2-6 and V is TRBV11-3, with TRBD1 identical over 7 bases. This clonotype was sampled from a human donor who received a COVID-19 vaccine. CDR3 region: CASSLEGTARTLQTPGANVLTF. CDR3 coding DNA: TGTGCCAGCAGCTTAGAGGGGACAGCTCGTACGCTCCAGACTCCTGGGGCCAACGTCCTGACTTTC.